This is a list of T cell receptor beta chains from one sample in a study of identical twins. MiXCR, applied by TCRdb to the 5' RACE reads, yields one record per CDR3 protein. The sample gives 200,000 to 250,000 distinct CDR3 sequences, roughly 13% of which show up once; around 9% is in the top ten. Sequenced material: memory (CD45RO+) T cells sorted from blood. All receptors derive from a woman aged 18-35 years in good health. Both conserved end residues are part of each CDR3. Each record gives: V gene, J gene, CDR3 length, clone size, D gene, CDR3 protein, CDR3 DNA. D genes are given only for firm matches. Not all rows give a size; the values are once, few, many and, for expanded clones, a class.

>TRBV18|TRBJ1-2|17|few|.
CASSINHPGTSNYGYTF
TGTGCCAGCTCAATAAATCACCCCGGGACAAGTAACTATGGCTACACCTTC
>TRBV7-9|TRBJ2-2|13|many|.
CASRWATTGELFF
TGTGCCAGCAGATGGGCCACCACCGGGGAGCTGTTTTTT
>TRBV12-3/TRBV12-4|TRBJ2-2|14|few|TRBD1
CASSTGGFTGELFF
TGTGCCAGCAGTACAGGGGGTTTTACCGGGGAGCTGTTTTTT
>TRBV12-3/TRBV12-4|TRBJ1-1|13|.|.
CASSFGRLSEAFF
TGTGCCAGCAGTTTCGGCCGACTATCAGAAGCTTTCTTT
>TRBV6-2/TRBV6-3|TRBJ2-3|15|many|.
CASSYLGDGADTQYF
TGTGCCAGCAGTTACCTCGGGGACGGAGCAGATACGCAGTATTTT
>TRBV5-8|TRBJ1-1|15|.|.
CASSSGGSRDTEAFF
TGTGCCAGCAGCTCGGGGGGGTCCAGGGACACTGAAGCTTTCTTT
>TRBV29-1|TRBJ1-2|14|.|.
CSVHRLGETYGYTF
TGCAGCGTACACCGCCTCGGAGAAACCTATGGCTACACCTTC
>TRBV7-8|TRBJ1-1|14|few|TRBD1
CASSLVQGLPEAFF
TGTGCCAGCAGCTTAGTACAGGGGCTCCCTGAAGCTTTCTTT
>TRBV5-6|TRBJ1-4|15|.|.
CASSSATDFNEKLFF
TGTGCCAGCAGCTCCGCGACAGATTTTAATGAAAAACTGTTTTTT
>TRBV10-2|TRBJ1-4|15|.|.
CASSTQGPANEKLFF
TGCGCCAGCAGCACACAGGGACCGGCTAATGAAAAACTGTTTTTT
>TRBV3-1|TRBJ1-3|15|.|.
CASSQVSGAGNTIYF
TGTGCCAGCAGCCAAGTGTCAGGGGCTGGAAACACCATATATTTT
>TRBV5-1|TRBJ1-2|14|.|TRBD1
CASSSGQGLDGYTF
TGCGCCAGCAGCTCCGGACAGGGATTGGATGGCTACACCTTC
>TRBV12-3/TRBV12-4|TRBJ1-1|13|.|.
CAGRTELNTEAFF
TGTGCCGGGAGGACAGAGTTGAACACTGAAGCTTTCTTT
>TRBV12-3/TRBV12-4|TRBJ2-7|14|few|.
CASSSRQERNEQYF
TGTGCCAGCAGTTCCCGACAGGAGCGTAACGAGCAGTACTTC
>TRBV5-1|TRBJ1-2|18|.|TRBD1
CASSLGPGQGTTGYGYTF
TGCGCCAGCAGCTTGGGTCCGGGACAGGGAACGACGGGCTATGGCTACACCTTC
>TRBV3-1|TRBJ2-7|14|many|.
CASSQRTVSYEQYF
TGTGCCAGCAGCCAAAGGACGGTCTCCTACGAGCAGTACTTC
>TRBV6-1|TRBJ2-7|13|.|TRBD1
CASSPWTGAEQYF
TGTGCCAGCAGCCCCTGGACAGGGGCCGAGCAGTACTTC
>TRBV3-1|TRBJ2-3|12|few|.
CASSLRVNTQYF
TGTGCCAGCAGCCTACGGGTAAATACGCAGTATTTT
>TRBV12-3/TRBV12-4|TRBJ2-7|15|many|TRBD2
CASSRTSGDYYEQYF
TGTGCCAGCAGCCGGACTAGCGGAGACTACTACGAGCAGTACTTC